Below are 25 T cell receptor beta chains sequenced from a single sample in a study of cytomegalovirus exposure and HLA in healthy donors. PCR primers comprised 60 Vbeta and 13 Jbeta primers. Libraries were prepared by immunoSEQ multiplex PCR; TCRdb keeps only in-frame clonotypes and omits some of them. The sample has about 130,000 clones, more than 60% seen once. Sequencing was performed on PBMCs. The receptors shown here come from a woman aged 40 to 50 in good health and CMV-seronegative.

The chain is built from TRBV9 and TRBJ1-1; 9 bases are a match to TRBD1. The CDR3 runs to 15 residues. The J segment lost 11 bases and the V segment lost 0 bases, leaving 11 bases of the junction unmatched. Per germline, CDR1 SGDLS and CDR2 YYNGEE. The CDR3 protein is CASSVDGTGIFGAFF. The DNA for the CDR3 is TGTGCCAGCAGCGTAGATGGGACAGGGATTTTTGGGGCTTTCTTT.

V is TRBV28 and J is TRBJ2-7; D is possibly TRBD1 (6 bases). The CDR3 has 16 residues. V was shortened by 6 bases and J by 3 bases, with 21 bases between the two germline ends. CDR1 is MDHEN and CDR2 is SYDVKM in the germline V gene. As DNA, the CDR3 is TGTGCCAGCAGAGCGACAACAGGGTTCGAGTACTACGAGCAGTACTTC. It codes for CASRATTGFEYYEQYF.

This clone was seen only a few times. Relative to the germline gene, one junction end is altered; a read error may explain this. The chain links TRBV7-8 to TRBJ1-5, with D unclear. Germline V gene data show CDR1 as SGHVS and CDR2 as FQNEAQ. The CDR3 has 14 amino acids. Written as DNA, the CDR3 is TGTGCCAGCAGTTTAGATAATAGCAATCAGCCCCAGCATTTT. This sequence encodes CASSLDNSNQPQHF.

The chain is built from TRBV28 and TRBJ2-3, with 7 bases identical to TRBD2. Unmatched junction bases numbered 2, after V lost 5 bases and J lost 0 bases. Germline loops: CDR1 MDHEN, CDR2 SYDVKM. This CDR3 spans 14 amino acids. The CDR3 spells CASSPAGSTDTQYF. CDR3 nucleotides: TGTGCCAGCAGTCCAGCGGGGAGCACAGATACGCAGTATTTT.

This clone turned up a few times. The chain couples TRBV30 to TRBJ1-2, with 9 bases that match TRBD1. Germline V gene data show CDR1 as GTSNPN and CDR2 as SVGIG (reference sequence). V lost 6 bases to trimming and J lost 6 bases; unmatched junction nucleotides: 5. This CDR3 has 12 residues. The CDR3 loop is CACNTGGDGYTF. Written as DNA, the CDR3 is TGTGCCTGCAATACAGGGGGCGATGGCTACACCTTC.

The J gene is TRBJ2-5, the V gene TRBV6-5; 8 bases fit TRBD1. Germline assignment: CDR1 MNHEY and CDR2 SVGAGI. The CDR3 loop spans 12 amino acids. The ends lost 6 bases at V and 5 bases at J; junction bases unmatched: 2. The CDR3 is CASSRGRETQYF. CDR3 DNA sequence: TGTGCCAGCAGCAGGGGGCGGGAGACCCAGTACTTC.

This chain joins TRBV28 and TRBJ2-7, with 9 bases fitting TRBD1. The CDR3 is 13 residues long. Per the germline V gene, CDR1 is MDHEN and CDR2 is SYDVKM. Trimming took 7 bases from V and 3 from J; bases not matched to a gene: 4. In DNA, the CDR3 is TGTGCCAGCAACCTGGGACAGGGCTACGAGCAGTACTTC. Encoded protein: CASNLGQGYEQYF.

The chain employs TRBV5-1 and TRBJ1-1; a weak D match, TRBD1 (6 bases). V was shortened by 4 bases and J by 0 bases, with 10 bases between the two germline ends. This CDR3 has 14 residues. CDR1 SGHRS and CDR2 YFSETQ come from the germline V gene. The CDR3 DNA reads TGCGCCAGCAGCCAAGGACAGTTGAACACTGAAGCTTTCTTT. Translated: CASSQGQLNTEAFF.

This clone has a single count. The V and J genes are TRBV18 and TRBJ2-1, with 8 bases that match TRBD2. Germline CDR1 KGHSH, CDR2 LQKENI. This CDR3 is built from 14 residues. V trimming: 6 bases; J trimming: 4 bases; junction bases outside the gene matches: 5. The CDR3 DNA reads TGTGCCAGCTCCCCTAGACTAGCGTACAATGAGCAGTTCTTC. This translates into CASSPRLAYNEQFF.

The chain recombines TRBV2 with TRBJ1-2; 8 bases fit TRBD1. Per the germline V gene, CDR1 is SNHLY and CDR2 is FYNNEI. CDR3 size: 13 residues. J gave up 2 bases and V 10 bases, and 6 bases lay outside the gene matches. The DNA of the CDR3 is TGTGCCACCCTCCGGGACAGGAACTATGGCTACACCTTC. Translation: CATLRDRNYGYTF.

The chain has TRBV4-2 and TRBJ2-3; 9 positions match TRBD2. V dropped 6 bases and J dropped 2; count of bases not matched to a gene: 6. Germline lookup yields CDR1 LGHNA and CDR2 YNFKEQ. The CDR3 is 15 residues long. CDR3 residues: CASSRSSGDTDTQYF. CDR3 nucleotide sequence: TGTGCCAGCAGTCGTTCTAGCGGGGACACAGATACGCAGTATTTT.

V gene TRBV2 combines with J gene TRBJ2-5, with 8 bases lining up with TRBD1. Germline CDR1 and CDR2: SNHLY and FYNNEI. This CDR3 is built from 15 residues. The J segment lost 2 bases and the V segment lost 3 bases, leaving 5 bases of the junction unmatched. The DNA of the CDR3 is TGTGCCAGCAGTGATATGACAGGGGTTCAAGAGACCCAGTACTTC. Translation: CASSDMTGVQETQYF.

There are a few counts of this clone. This chain connects TRBV27 to TRBJ1-2; D is unresolved. The germline V gene encodes CDR1 MNHEY and CDR2 SMNVEV (reference sequence). CDR3 length equals 14 residues. V gave up 5 bases and J gave up 6 bases, with 16 bases separating them. CDR3 DNA sequence: TGTGCCAGCAGTGAAGAGGGAGGAGTTGATGGCTACACCTTC. It specifies CASSEEGGVDGYTF.

This rearrangement joins TRBV6-1 to TRBJ2-1, with D possibly TRBD1 on 5 matching bases. The CDR3 loop spans 16 amino acids. In germline, CDR1 is MNHNS, CDR2 SASEGT. Trimming stripped 0 bases from V and 4 bases from J, with 13 bases between. CDR3 residues: CASSEADSTPYNEQFF. The CDR3, as DNA: TGTGCCAGCAGTGAAGCAGACAGTACACCATACAATGAGCAGTTCTTC.

This sequence joins TRBV11-2 and TRBJ1-1; D uncertain. The CDR3 is made up of 14 amino acids. Trimming took 2 bases from V and 4 from J, leaving 11 bases between them. Germline CDR1 reads SGHAT; CDR2 reads FQNNGV. The DNA for the CDR3 is TGTGCCAGCAGCTTAAACCTCGGCGGCACTGAAGCTTTCTTT. Translation gives CASSLNLGGTEAFF.

CDR3 bases: TGTGCCAGCAGCCCACGGACAAACTGGGATGAGCAGTTCTTC. This gives the protein CASSPRTNWDEQFF. V is TRBV7-2 and J is TRBJ2-1, with D perhaps matching TRBD1 (5 bases). Trimming stripped 5 bases from V and 8 bases from J, with 16 bases between. The CDR3 is 14 amino acids. Germline V gene sequence: CDR1 SGHTA, CDR2 FQGNSA.

Worth noting for this clone: One end of the junction does not line up with germline, which may come from a read error. The chain employs TRBV27 and TRBJ2-5, with 9 bases identical to TRBD2. This CDR3 is 16 amino acids long. From germline, CDR1 is MNHEY and CDR2 SMNVEV (reference sequence). In DNA, the CDR3 is TGTGCCAGCAGTCCTGGGCTAGCGGGGCTTCAAGAGGCCCAGTACTTC. It specifies CASSPGLAGLQEAQYF.

The V gene is TRBV25-1, the J gene TRBJ1-2; TRBD1 might be the D (6 bases). Germline-derived CDR1 and CDR2 are MGHDK and SYGVNS. The germline V and J ends were trimmed by 2 bases and 3 bases, with 19 bases remaining between them. This CDR3 has 17 residues. The DNA for the CDR3 is TGTGCCAGCAGTGAAGGGCCCGGACAGCGCCCTTACTATGGCTACACCTTC. Translation: CASSEGPGQRPYYGYTF.

This clone appeared a few times. The chain uses TRBV28 and TRBJ2-3, with 7 bases identical to TRBD1. This CDR3 comprises 16 residues. Germline CDR1 reads MDHEN; CDR2 reads SYDVKM. V gave up 10 bases and J gave up 2 bases; unmatched junction bases: 15. The CDR3 coding sequence is TGTGCCAACTCCGCGGCGACAGGGTTCTCCACAGATACGCAGTATTTT. Protein sequence: CANSAATGFSTDTQYF. The full variable domain, completed using reference TRBV28 and TRBJ2-3, is DVKVTQSSRYLVKRTGEKVFLECVQDMDHENMFWYRQDPGLGLRLIYFSYDVKMKEKGDIPEGYSVSREKKERFSLILESASTNQTSMYLCANSAATGFSTDTQYFGPGTRLTVL.

The chain recombines TRBV7-9 with TRBJ2-7, with D possibly being TRBD2 (5 bases). This CDR3 has 14 residues. In germline, CDR1 is SEHNR, CDR2 FQNEAQ (reference sequence). Trimming cost V 7 bases and J 4 bases, with 17 bases left between them. CDR3 in amino acids: CASNPSGFTYEQYF. Here the CDR3 DNA reads TGTGCCAGCAACCCCTCGGGATTCACTTACGAGCAGTACTTC.

The rearrangement links TRBV5-1 to TRBJ1-3; 8 positions agree with TRBD1. CDR1 is SGHRS and CDR2 is YFSETQ in the germline V gene. V was clipped by 4 bases and J by 3 bases; unmatched bases: 12. The CDR3 is 17 residues long. CDR3 DNA sequence: TGCGCCAGCAGCCGGAATATGGACAGGGCCTATGGAAACACCATATATTTT. This codes for CASSRNMDRAYGNTIYF.

The chain couples TRBV19 to TRBJ2-1, with TRBD2 as a possible D gene (6 bases). With 5 bases removed from V and 3 bases from J, the gap between germline ends came to 11 bases. The CDR3 runs to 14 residues. Germline values: CDR1 LNHDA, CDR2 SQIVND (reference sequence). CDR3 sequence reads: CASSPPGDYNEQFF. In DNA, the CDR3 is TGTGCCAGTAGTCCGCCGGGGGACTACAATGAGCAGTTCTTC.

The chain couples TRBV28 to TRBJ2-4; 9 nucleotides align to TRBD1. The V and J ends lost 10 bases and 12 bases, in that order; junction bases with no gene match: 13. The CDR3 length is 13 residues. Germline-derived CDR1 and CDR2 are MDHEN and SYDVKM. The CDR3 region has the DNA TGTGCCACCTCACAGGGGGCGGAGGACAGTCAGTACTTC. This gives the protein CATSQGAEDSQYF.

The V gene is TRBV4-1, the J gene TRBJ2-7; maybe TRBD1 (6 bases). This CDR3 contains 16 residues. Germline CDR1 MGHRA, CDR2 YSYEKL. The V end was cut by 0 bases, the J end by 1 base, with 13 bases between. In DNA, the CDR3 is TGCGCCAGCAGCCAAGATACAGGACAGTATTCCTACGAGCAGTACTTC. The encoded protein is CASSQDTGQYSYEQYF.

The DNA of the CDR3 is TGTGCCAGCAGCTTAGGGGGGCTGGGCTATGGCTACACCTTC. Its translation is CASSLGGLGYGYTF. The chain links TRBV7-9 to TRBJ1-2, with D possibly TRBD1 on 6 matching bases. In germline, CDR1 is SEHNR, CDR2 FQNEAQ (reference sequence). The CDR3 consists of 14 residues. Trimming removed 1 base from V and 4 bases from J, with 10 bases in between.